Below are 21 T cell receptor beta chains sequenced from a single sample in a study of cytomegalovirus exposure and HLA in healthy donors. Researchers ran the PCR with 60 Vbeta and 13 Jbeta primers. Only in-frame clones appear in the TCRdb table, and some are missing; sequencing was by immunoSEQ multiplex PCR. The sample records over 90,000 clones, roughly 80% being singletons. Sequencing used PBMCs. These receptors originate from a middle-aged man in good health and CMV-seronegative.

The chain uses TRBV12-5 and TRBJ2-5; TRBD2 aligns across 12 bases. There are 16 residues in the CDR3. Per the germline V gene, CDR1 is LGHNT and CDR2 is FRNRAP. With V trimmed by 5 bases and J by 3 bases, 7 bases remained unmatched. CDR3 sequence: CASGPLASGGEETQYF. The DNA for the CDR3 is TGTGCTAGTGGTCCCTTGGCTAGCGGGGGGGAAGAGACCCAGTACTTC.

The rearrangement links TRBV28 to TRBJ1-5; 9 positions agree with TRBD1. The CDR3 runs to 18 residues. Germline V gene lookup returns CDR1 MDHEN and CDR2 SYDVKM. V lost 2 bases, J lost 2 bases, and 10 bases stayed unmatched. The CDR3 nucleotides read TGTGCCAGCAGTTTAGCCGGGACAGGGAGATTCGGCAATCAGCCCCAGCATTTT. Amino acid sequence: CASSLAGTGRFGNQPQHF.

This clone was recorded a few times. The chain couples TRBV5-1 to TRBJ1-3; TRBD1 aligns across 7 bases. This CDR3 contains 14 residues. Germline CDR1 and CDR2: SGHRS and YFSETQ. The ends lost 4 bases at V and 2 bases at J; junction bases unmatched: 3. In nucleotides, the CDR3 is TGCGCCAGCAGCCCAGACAGGGCTGGAAACACCATATATTTT. Protein product: CASSPDRAGNTIYF. Using reference TRBV5-1 and TRBJ1-3 for the parts outside the CDR3, the full variable domain is KAGVTQTPRYLIKTRGQQVTLSCSPISGHRSVSWYQQTPGQGLQFLFEYFSETQRNKGNFPGRFSGRQFSNSRSEMNVSTLELGDSALYLCASSPDRAGNTIYFGEGSWLTVV.

This clone was counted once. At one end, the junction sequence differs from germline, possibly due to a read error. The chain employs TRBV5-1 and TRBJ1-5; the D is unclear. This CDR3 spans 14 amino acids. From germline, CDR1 is SGHRS and CDR2 YFSETQ. CDR3 loop: CASTLGPGGQPQHF. The DNA for the CDR3 is TGCGCCAGCACCTTGGGTCCGGGAGGTCAGCCCCAGCATTTT.

The rearrangement links TRBV13 to TRBJ1-1; D is unresolved. Germline CDR1 and CDR2: PRHDT and FYEKMQ (reference sequence). V shed 4 bases and J shed 3 bases, with 6 bases lying between them. This CDR3 spans 12 amino acids. The CDR3 spells CASSSGDTEAFF. In DNA form, the CDR3 reads TGTGCCAGCAGCTCCGGGGACACTGAAGCTTTCTTT.

The chain carries TRBV19 and TRBJ1-1; D is possibly TRBD1 (5 bases). Deletions cut 1 base from V and 1 base from J, with 13 bases between. The CDR3 has 16 amino acids. Germline values: CDR1 LNHDA, CDR2 SQIVND (reference sequence). The CDR3 DNA reads TGTGCCAGTAGTATAGCCTTAGGGGCCCAGAACACTGAAGCTTTCTTT. Amino acids: CASSIALGAQNTEAFF.

The CDR3 coding sequence is TGTGCCAGCAGCTTAATTGGTAGCGGGGGCCCAGAGACCCAGTACTTC. It specifies CASSLIGSGGPETQYF. J is TRBJ2-5 and V is TRBV7-3; 9 bases line up with TRBD2. The CDR3 runs to 16 residues. Per germline, CDR1 SGHTA and CDR2 FQGTGA. V shed 1 base and J 4 bases; nucleotides not matched to a gene: 7.

The chain joins TRBV13 to TRBJ2-1; TRBD2 matches at 15 bases. The length of the CDR3 is 17 residues. Losses at the gene ends were 5 bases for V and 7 bases for J; bases not matched to a gene: 9. CDR1 is PRHDT, CDR2 FYEKMQ, per germline (reference sequence). The CDR3 bases are TGTGCCAGCAGCCGGTGGACTAGCGGGGGGGCCAGAAATGAGCAGTTCTTC. Translation: CASSRWTSGGARNEQFF. Variable domain in full (rest from reference TRBV13 and TRBJ2-1): AAGVIQSPRHLIKEKRETATLKCYPIPRHDTVYWYQQGPGQDPQFLISFYEKMQSDKGSIPDRFSAQQFSDYHSELNMSSLELGDSALYFCASSRWTSGGARNEQFFGPGTRLTVL.

This clone appeared once. The gene calls are TRBV7-9 and TRBJ1-1, with 8 bases that match TRBD1. The CDR3 covers 11 residues. V lost 7 bases to trimming and J lost 11 bases; unmatched junction nucleotides: 6. Germline CDR1 is SEHNR and CDR2 is FQNEAQ (reference sequence). CDR3 protein: CASTQGAGAFF. The CDR3 nucleotides read TGTGCCAGCACCCAGGGGGCTGGTGCTTTCTTT. The entire variable domain, with the rest obtained from reference TRBV7-9 and TRBJ1-1, is as follows: DTGVSQNPRHKITKRGQNVTFRCDPISEHNRLYWYRQTLGQGPEFLTYFQNEAQLEKSRLLSDRFSAERPKGSFSTLEIQRTEQGDSAMYLCASTQGAGAFFGQGTRLTVV.

V gene TRBV4-1 combines with J gene TRBJ2-1; 15 bases are shared with TRBD2. Germline loops: CDR1 MGHRA, CDR2 YSYEKL. The CDR3 is 20 residues long. V lost 0 bases to trimming and J lost 8 bases; unmatched junction nucleotides: 14. CDR3 sequence reads: CASSQDSRTSGGAESDEQFF. Here the CDR3 DNA reads TGCGCCAGCAGCCAAGATTCCAGGACTAGCGGGGGGGCCGAAAGCGATGAGCAGTTCTTC.

J is TRBJ1-2 and V is TRBV15, with 8 bases fitting TRBD1. The germline gives CDR1 LNHNV, CDR2 YYDKDF (reference sequence). This CDR3 has 13 amino acids. The V and J ends lost 3 bases and 8 bases, in that order; junction bases with no gene match: 5. The CDR3 region has the DNA TGTGCCACCAGCAGCAGCAGGGGGCAAGGCTACACCTTC. Translated, it gives CATSSSRGQGYTF.

The chain combines TRBV5-4 with TRBJ2-7; 7 bases align to TRBD2. The CDR3 runs 14 residues. Germline trimming cut 0 bases from V and 3 bases from J; bases unmatched to any gene: 3. Germline lookup yields CDR1 SGHNT and CDR2 YYREEE (reference sequence). The chain's CDR3 is CASSLGTSVYEQYF. As DNA, the CDR3 is TGTGCCAGCAGCTTGGGTACTAGCGTCTACGAGCAGTACTTC. Full variable domain (rest looked up from reference TRBV5-4 and TRBJ2-7): ETGVTQSPTHLIKTRGQQVTLRCSSQSGHNTVSWYQQALGQGPQFIFQYYREEENGRGNFPPRFSGLQFPNYSSELNVNALELDDSALYLCASSLGTSVYEQYFGPGTRLTVT.

V is TRBV30 and J is TRBJ1-4, with a weak D call TRBD1 (5 bases). The CDR3 runs to 12 residues. V lost 3 bases to trimming and J lost 7 bases, with 9 bases between them. Germline loops: CDR1 GTSNPN, CDR2 SVGIG (reference sequence). The CDR3 DNA follows: TGTGCCTGGAGGCTCCAGGGTGAAAAACTGTTTTTT. This encodes CAWRLQGEKLFF. Filled out from reference TRBV30 and TRBJ1-4, the complete variable domain reads SQTIHQWPATLVQPVGSPLSLECTVEGTSNPNLYWYRQAAGRGLQLLFYSVGIGQISSEVPQNLSASRPQDRQFILSSKKLLLSDSGFYLCAWRLQGEKLFFGSGTQLSVL.

The chain is built from TRBV30 and TRBJ2-7; TRBD1 agrees at 10 bases. The CDR3 contains 19 residues. Germline CDR1 and CDR2: GTSNPN and SVGIG (reference sequence). Trimming at V came to 0 bases and at J to 3 bases, leaving 17 bases not matched to a gene. The CDR3 bases are TGTGCCTGGAGTGTAAATCTGGTTATGGGGGGACAGGGGATCTACGAGCAGTACTTC. Protein: CAWSVNLVMGGQGIYEQYF. Supplemented by reference TRBV30 and TRBJ2-7, the full variable domain reads SQTIHQWPATLVQPVGSPLSLECTVEGTSNPNLYWYRQAAGRGLQLLFYSVGIGQISSEVPQNLSASRPQDRQFILSSKKLLLSDSGFYLCAWSVNLVMGGQGIYEQYFGPGTRLTVT.

The chain uses TRBV5-1 and TRBJ2-5; 8 bases align to TRBD2. In germline, CDR1 is SGHRS, CDR2 YFSETQ. The CDR3 is made up of 14 amino acids. V lost 7 bases, J lost 2 bases, and 7 bases stayed unmatched. The CDR3 loop is CASSRGVVQETQYF. The CDR3 region has the DNA TGCGCCAGCTCGCGGGGGGTTGTACAAGAGACCCAGTACTTC.

V usage is TRBV2 and J usage is TRBJ2-1; a weak D match, TRBD1 (5 bases). Germline V gene data show CDR1 as SNHLY and CDR2 as FYNNEI. This CDR3 region has 11 residues. V lost 7 bases and J lost 9, with 10 bases in between. The CDR3 here is CASKGAGEQFF. In DNA form, the CDR3 reads TGTGCCAGCAAAGGGGCCGGTGAGCAGTTCTTC. The full variable domain, with the rest looked up from reference TRBV2 and TRBJ2-1, is EPEVTQTPSHQVTQMGQEVILRCVPISNHLYFYWYRQILGQKVEFLVSFYNNEISEKSEIFDDQFSVERPDGSNFTLKIRSTKLEDSAMYFCASKGAGEQFFGPGTRLTVL.

The V and J genes are TRBV5-6 and TRBJ2-2; the D gene is possibly TRBD2 (6 bases). Germline values: CDR1 SGHDT, CDR2 YYEEEE. V lost 0 bases and J lost 3, with 15 bases in between. This CDR3 region has 17 residues. The CDR3 spells CASSLAGAGPDTGELFF. The CDR3 DNA follows: TGTGCCAGCAGCTTGGCCGGGGCGGGGCCAGACACCGGGGAGCTGTTTTTT.

V usage is TRBV10-2 and J usage is TRBJ1-5; D ambiguous. This CDR3 spans 14 amino acids. The germline CDR1 and CDR2 sequences are WSHSY and SAAADI. Trimming took off 3 bases at V and 0 bases at J, with 6 bases between the two ends. The CDR3 DNA is TGCGCCAGCAGTGACCGTTATAGCAATCAGCCCCAGCATTTT. Translating gives CASSDRYSNQPQHF.

This clone was observed a single time. CDR3 in amino acids: CASSLVGGQANYEQYF. The DNA for the CDR3 is TGCGCCAGCAGCTTGGTGGGGGGGCAAGCCAACTACGAGCAGTACTTC. The chain couples TRBV5-1 to TRBJ2-7; the D gene is possibly TRBD2 (7 bases). The CDR3 has 16 residues. V was clipped by 0 bases and J by 3 bases, with 16 bases between them. Germline loops: CDR1 SGHRS, CDR2 YFSETQ.

This clone was counted a few times. This chain uses TRBV6-1 with TRBJ1-2; 7 bases are a match to TRBD1. This CDR3 is 14 amino acids long. V lost 6 bases and J lost 8; bases outside the gene matches: 12. The germline CDR1 and CDR2 sequences are MNHNS and SASEGT. The CDR3 spells CASRGWRGGEGYTF. The CDR3 DNA reads TGTGCCAGCAGGGGGTGGCGAGGGGGCGAAGGCTACACCTTC.

The rearrangement joins TRBV6-1 to TRBJ2-5, with 9 bases identical to TRBD1. The CDR3 has 14 residues. V shed 6 bases, J shed 4 bases, and the junction held 6 bases outside the gene matches. Looked up from germline, CDR1 is MNHNS and CDR2 is SASEGT. In DNA form, the CDR3 reads TGTGCCAGCAGGAGGGACAGGGCCCGAGAGACCCAGTACTTC. Its translation is CASRRDRARETQYF.